This TCR beta chain comes out of a study of chemoradiotherapy in HPV16-positive cancers. Repertoires were sampled repeatedly during chemoradiotherapy. On this clone: As yet, its antigen is unknown.

CDR3 size: 15 residues. Germline V gene sequence: CDR1 SGHAT, CDR2 FQNNGV. Trimming stripped 5 bases from V and 7 bases from J, with 17 bases between. The repertoire was sequenced with immunoSEQ multiplex PCR; TCRdb's copy has only in-frame clones and lacks some. The sample comprises some 16,000 clones, 60% to 85% of which are singletons, and around 9.6% rests with the top ten. Overall study results and limits: In HPV16-positive patients, HPV-responsive T-cell expansion tracked better recurrence-free survival. Non-HPV-specific T cells did not expand in tumors during treatment, whereas candidate HPV-specific clones and E7-related motifs did.

Sample collection occurred from a patient who underwent chemoradiotherapy. The chain has TRBV11-2 and TRBJ2-2; D is perhaps TRBD2 (7 bases). The clonotype comes from a human donor with HPV-associated anogenital cancer. CDR3 nucleotides: TGTGCCAGCAGCAGGACCGGGGGGCCGCGCGGGGAGCTGTTTTTT. As protein: CASSRTGGPRGELFF.